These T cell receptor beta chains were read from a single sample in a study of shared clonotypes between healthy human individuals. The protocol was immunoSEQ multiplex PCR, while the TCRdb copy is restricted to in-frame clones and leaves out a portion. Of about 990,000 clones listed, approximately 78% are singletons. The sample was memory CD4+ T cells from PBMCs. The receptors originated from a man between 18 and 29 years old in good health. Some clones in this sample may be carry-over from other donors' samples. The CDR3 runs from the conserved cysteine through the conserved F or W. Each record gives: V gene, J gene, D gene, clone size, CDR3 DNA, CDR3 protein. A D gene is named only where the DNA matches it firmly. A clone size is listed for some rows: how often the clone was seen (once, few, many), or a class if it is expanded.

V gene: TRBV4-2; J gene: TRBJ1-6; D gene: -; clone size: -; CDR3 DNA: TGTGCCAGCAGCCAAGCGGGGGGGGATTCACCCCTCCACTTT; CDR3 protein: CASSQAGGDSPLHF
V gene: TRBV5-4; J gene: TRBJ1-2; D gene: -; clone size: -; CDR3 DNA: TGTGCCAGCAGCTCTGGGGGGGACGGAGGCAATGGCTACACCTTC; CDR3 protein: CASSSGGDGGNGYTF
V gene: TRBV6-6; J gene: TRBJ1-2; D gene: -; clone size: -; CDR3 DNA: TGTGCCAGCAGCCAACCCCCCGGGCAGGGGTTCTATGGCTACACCTTC; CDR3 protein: CASSQPPGQGFYGYTF
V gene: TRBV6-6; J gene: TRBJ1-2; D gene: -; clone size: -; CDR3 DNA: TGTGCCAGCAGAGGCGGGCAGGGGAACTATGGCTACACCTTC; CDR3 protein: CASRGGQGNYGYTF
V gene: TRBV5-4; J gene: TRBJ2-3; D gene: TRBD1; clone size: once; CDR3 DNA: TGTGCCAGCAGCTTGCGGACAGGGAAAAGCACAGATACGCAGTATTTT; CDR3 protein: CASSLRTGKSTDTQYF
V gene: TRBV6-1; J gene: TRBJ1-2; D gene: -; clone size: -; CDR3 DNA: TGTGCCAGCAGTGAAGTGACGGTAGGCTATGGCTACACCTTC; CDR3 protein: CASSEVTVGYGYTF
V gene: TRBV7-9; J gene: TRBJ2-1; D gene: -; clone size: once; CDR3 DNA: TGTGCCAGCAGCCGAAACCGGGAAAGCTTGAGAAATGAGCAGTTCTTC; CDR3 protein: CASSRNRESLRNEQFF
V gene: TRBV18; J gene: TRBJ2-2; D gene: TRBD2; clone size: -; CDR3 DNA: TGTGCCAGCTCACCACAAACTAGCGCGAACACCGGGGAGCTGTTTTTT; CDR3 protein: CASSPQTSANTGELFF
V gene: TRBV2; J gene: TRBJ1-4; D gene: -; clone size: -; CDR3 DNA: TGTGCCAGCAGTGAGGAAACAATTGATGAAAAACTGTTTTTT; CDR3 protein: CASSEETIDEKLFF
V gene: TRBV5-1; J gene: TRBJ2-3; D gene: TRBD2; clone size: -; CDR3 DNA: TGCGCCAGCAGCTTACTAGCGGGAGTTAGCACAGATACGCAGTATTTT; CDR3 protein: CASSLLAGVSTDTQYF
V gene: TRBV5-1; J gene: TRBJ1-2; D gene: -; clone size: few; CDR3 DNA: TGCGCCAGCAGTTACACGACGGGCTATGGCTACACCTTC; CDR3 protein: CASSYTTGYGYTF
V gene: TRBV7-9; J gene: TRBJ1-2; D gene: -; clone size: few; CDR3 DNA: TGTGCCAGCAGCTTAGACGTATCCGGCTATGGCTACACCTTC; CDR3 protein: CASSLDVSGYGYTF
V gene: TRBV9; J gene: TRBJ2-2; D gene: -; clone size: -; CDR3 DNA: TGTGCCAGCAGCCAGGGTGGTCTCACCGGGGAGCTGTTTTTT; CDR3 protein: CASSQGGLTGELFF
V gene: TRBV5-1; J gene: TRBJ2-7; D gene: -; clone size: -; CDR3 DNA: TGCGCCAGCAGCCCGCAGGGGGGGGTGGGCGAGCAGTACTTC; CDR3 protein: CASSPQGGVGEQYF
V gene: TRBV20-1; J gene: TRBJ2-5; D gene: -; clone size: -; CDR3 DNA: TGCAGTGCTAGATTTGAGGAGACCCAGTACTTC; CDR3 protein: CSARFEETQYF
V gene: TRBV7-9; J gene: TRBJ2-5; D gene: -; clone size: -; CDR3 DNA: TGTGCCAGCAGCCTCCGAGGGGCGGAGACCCAGTACTTC; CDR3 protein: CASSLRGAETQYF
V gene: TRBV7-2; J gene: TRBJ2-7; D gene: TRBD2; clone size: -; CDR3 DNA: TGTGCCAGCAGCTTACGGCATACTAGCGTCTCCTACGAGCAGTACTTC; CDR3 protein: CASSLRHTSVSYEQYF
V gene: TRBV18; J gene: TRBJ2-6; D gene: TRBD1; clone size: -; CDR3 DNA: TGTGCCAGCTCACAGGGGGCTGCTGGGGCCAACGTCCTGACTTTC; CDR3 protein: CASSQGAAGANVLTF
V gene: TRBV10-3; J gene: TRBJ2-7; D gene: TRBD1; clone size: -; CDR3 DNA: TGTGCCGTCGGGGGGGACAGGGGTAACTACGAGCAGTACTTC; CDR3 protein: CAVGGDRGNYEQYF
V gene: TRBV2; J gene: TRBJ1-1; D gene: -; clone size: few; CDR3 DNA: TGTGCCAGCAGTCCGACCCGAGTGAACACTGAAGCTTTCTTT; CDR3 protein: CASSPTRVNTEAFF
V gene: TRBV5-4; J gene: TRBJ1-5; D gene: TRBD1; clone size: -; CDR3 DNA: TGTGCCAGCAGCTCTGACAGGGGCTTGCCCCAGCATTTT; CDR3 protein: CASSSDRGLPQHF
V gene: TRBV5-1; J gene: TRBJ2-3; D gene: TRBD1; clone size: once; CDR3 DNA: TGCGCCAGCAGCTTCGGACAGGGGGTGGGAGATACGCAGTATTTT; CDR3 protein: CASSFGQGVGDTQYF
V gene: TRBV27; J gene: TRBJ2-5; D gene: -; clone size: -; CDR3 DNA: TGTGCCAGCAGTTTATATATTTCGGAGACCCAGTACTTC; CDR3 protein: CASSLYISETQYF
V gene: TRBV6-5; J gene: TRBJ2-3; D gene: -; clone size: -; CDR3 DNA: TGTGCCAGCCGGGGCTTCACAGATACGCAGTATTTT; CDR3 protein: CASRGFTDTQYF
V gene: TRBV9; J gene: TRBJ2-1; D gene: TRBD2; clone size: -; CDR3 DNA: TGTGCCAGCAGCGCGGAGGAGGCGGGAGGGTTCCGCAATGAGCAGTTCTTC; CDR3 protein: CASSAEEAGGFRNEQFF
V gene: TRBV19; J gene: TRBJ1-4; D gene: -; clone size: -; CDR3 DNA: TGTGCCAGTAATCCGGGCGGAGGGGTTGAAAAACTGTTTTTT; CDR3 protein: CASNPGGGVEKLFF